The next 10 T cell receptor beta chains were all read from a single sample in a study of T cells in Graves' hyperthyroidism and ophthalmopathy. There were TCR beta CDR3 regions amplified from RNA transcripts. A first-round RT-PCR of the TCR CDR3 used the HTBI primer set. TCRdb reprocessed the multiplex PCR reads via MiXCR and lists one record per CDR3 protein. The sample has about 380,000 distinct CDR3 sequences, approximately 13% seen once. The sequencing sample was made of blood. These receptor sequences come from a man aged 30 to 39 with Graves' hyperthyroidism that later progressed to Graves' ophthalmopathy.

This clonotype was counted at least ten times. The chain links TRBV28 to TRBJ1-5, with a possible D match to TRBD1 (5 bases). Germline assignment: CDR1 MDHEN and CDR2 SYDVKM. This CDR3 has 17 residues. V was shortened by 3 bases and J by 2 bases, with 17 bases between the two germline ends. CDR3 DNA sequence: TGTGCCAGCAGTTTGTACGGGGGGGAAGTAGGCAATCAGCCCCAGCATTTT. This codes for CASSLYGGEVGNQPQHF.

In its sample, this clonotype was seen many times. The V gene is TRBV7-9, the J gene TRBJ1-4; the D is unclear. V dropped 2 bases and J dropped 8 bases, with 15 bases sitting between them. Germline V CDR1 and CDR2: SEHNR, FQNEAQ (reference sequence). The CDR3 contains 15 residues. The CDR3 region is CASSLFRLGSEKLFF. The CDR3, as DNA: TGTGCCAGCAGCTTATTTCGTTTGGGGAGCGAAAAACTGTTTTTT.

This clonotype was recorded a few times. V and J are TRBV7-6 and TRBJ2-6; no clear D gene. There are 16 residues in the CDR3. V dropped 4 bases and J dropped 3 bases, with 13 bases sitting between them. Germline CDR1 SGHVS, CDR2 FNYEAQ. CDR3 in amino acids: CASSSRVLSGANVLTF. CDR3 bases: TGTGCCAGCAGCTCCAGAGTGTTAAGTGGGGCCAACGTCCTGACTTTC. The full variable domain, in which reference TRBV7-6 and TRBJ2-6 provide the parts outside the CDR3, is GAGVSQSPRYKVTKRGQDVALRCDPISGHVSLYWYRQALGQGPEFLTYFNYEAQQDKSGLPNDRFSAERPEGSISTLTIQRTEQRDSAMYRCASSSRVLSGANVLTFGAGSRLTVL.

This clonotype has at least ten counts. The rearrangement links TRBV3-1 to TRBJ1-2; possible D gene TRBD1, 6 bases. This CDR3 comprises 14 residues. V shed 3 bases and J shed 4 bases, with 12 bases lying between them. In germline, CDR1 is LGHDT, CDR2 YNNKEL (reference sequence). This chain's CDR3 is CASSQLVDSYGYTF. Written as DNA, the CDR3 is TGTGCCAGCAGCCAGCTGGTGGACAGCTATGGCTACACCTTC.

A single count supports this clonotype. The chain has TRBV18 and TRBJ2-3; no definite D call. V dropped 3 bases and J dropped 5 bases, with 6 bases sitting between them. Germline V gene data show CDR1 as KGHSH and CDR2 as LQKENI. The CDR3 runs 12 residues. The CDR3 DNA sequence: TGTGCCAGCTCACCGGGGTTAGATACGCAGTATTTT. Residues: CASSPGLDTQYF. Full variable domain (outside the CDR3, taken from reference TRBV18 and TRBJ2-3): NAGVMQNPRHLVRRRGQEARLRCSPMKGHSHVYWYRQLPEEGLKFMVYLQKENIIDESGMPKERFSAEFPKEGPSILRIQQVVRGDSAAYFCASSPGLDTQYFGPGTRLTVL.

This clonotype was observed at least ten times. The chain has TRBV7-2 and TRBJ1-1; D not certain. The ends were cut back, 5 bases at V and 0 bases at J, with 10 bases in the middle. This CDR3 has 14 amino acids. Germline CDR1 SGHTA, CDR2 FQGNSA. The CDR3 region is CASSTDGLNTEAFF. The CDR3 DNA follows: TGTGCCAGCAGCACTGACGGATTGAACACTGAAGCTTTCTTT.

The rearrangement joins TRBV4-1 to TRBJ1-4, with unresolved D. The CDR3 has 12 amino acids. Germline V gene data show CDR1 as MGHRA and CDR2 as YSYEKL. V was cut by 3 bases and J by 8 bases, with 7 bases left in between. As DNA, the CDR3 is TGCGCCAGCAGCCAGCCCAGGGAAAAACTGTTTTTT. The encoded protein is CASSQPREKLFF.

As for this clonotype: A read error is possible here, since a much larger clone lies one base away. CDR3 protein: CASGLRAGASSGELFF. CDR3 sequence (DNA): TGTGCTAGTGGTTTGCGAGCGGGGGCCTCTTCGGGGGAGCTGTTTTTT. The chain is built from TRBV12-5 and TRBJ2-2; 8 bases agree with TRBD2. V shed 2 bases, J shed 8 bases, and the junction held 10 bases outside the gene matches. This CDR3 spans 16 amino acids. CDR1 LGHNT and CDR2 FRNRAP come from the germline V gene.

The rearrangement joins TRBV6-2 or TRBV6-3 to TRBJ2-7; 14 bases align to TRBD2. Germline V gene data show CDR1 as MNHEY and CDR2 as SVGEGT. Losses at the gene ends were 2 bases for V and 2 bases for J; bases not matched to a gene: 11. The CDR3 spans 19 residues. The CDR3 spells CASSYTVPGLAGATYEQYF. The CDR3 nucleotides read TGTGCCAGCAGTTACACCGTACCGGGACTAGCGGGGGCCACCTACGAGCAGTACTTC.

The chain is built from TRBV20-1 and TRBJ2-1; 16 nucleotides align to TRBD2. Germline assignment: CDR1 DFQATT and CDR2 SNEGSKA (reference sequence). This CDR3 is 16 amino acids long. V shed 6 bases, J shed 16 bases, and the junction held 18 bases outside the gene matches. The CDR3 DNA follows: TGCAGTGCCCCCCCGGTCGGGACTAGCGGGGGGGGGGGTTGTTTCTTC. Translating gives CSAPPVGTSGGGGCFF.